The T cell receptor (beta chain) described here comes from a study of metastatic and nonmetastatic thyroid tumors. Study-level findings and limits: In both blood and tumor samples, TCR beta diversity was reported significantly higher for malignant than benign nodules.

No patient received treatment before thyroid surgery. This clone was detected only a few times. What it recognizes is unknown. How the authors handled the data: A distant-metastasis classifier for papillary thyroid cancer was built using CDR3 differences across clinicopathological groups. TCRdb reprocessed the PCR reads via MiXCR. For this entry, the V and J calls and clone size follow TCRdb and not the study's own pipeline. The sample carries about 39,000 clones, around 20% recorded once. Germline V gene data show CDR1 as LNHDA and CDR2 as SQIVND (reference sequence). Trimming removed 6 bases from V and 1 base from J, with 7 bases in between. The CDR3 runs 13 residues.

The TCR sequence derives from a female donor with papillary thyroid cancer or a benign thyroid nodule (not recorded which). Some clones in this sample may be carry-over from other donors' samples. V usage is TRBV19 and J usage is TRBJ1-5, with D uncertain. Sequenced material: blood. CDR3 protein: CASSPTSNQPQHF. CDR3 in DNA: TGTGCCAGTAGCCCAACCAGCAATCAGCCCCAGCATTTT.